This T cell receptor (beta chain) was identified in a study of response to subunit inactivated influenza vaccine. Study conclusions and caveats: The authors proposed limited new T cell recruitment per seasonal influenza vaccination.

The CDR3 is made up of 12 amino acids. Deletions cut 4 bases from V and 8 bases from J, with 11 bases between. Germline values: CDR1 SEHNR, CDR2 FQNEAQ (reference sequence). MiXCR was run by TCRdb on the RT-PCR reads, yielding one entry per CDR3 protein. The repertoire holds about 190,000 distinct CDR3 sequences, with under 15% as singletons. Comments on this clonotype: As yet, its antigen is unknown.

The receptor was derived from a man aged 50-60 years who received an inactivated influenza vaccine. V gene TRBV7-9 combines with J gene TRBJ1-2, with D possibly matching TRBD1 (6 bases). The starting material was CD8+ T cells sorted from PBMCs, obtained 5 to 6 days after vaccination. Written as DNA, the CDR3 is TGTGCCAGCAGCTCGCGGGGACAAGGCTACACCTTC. Amino acids: CASSSRGQGYTF.